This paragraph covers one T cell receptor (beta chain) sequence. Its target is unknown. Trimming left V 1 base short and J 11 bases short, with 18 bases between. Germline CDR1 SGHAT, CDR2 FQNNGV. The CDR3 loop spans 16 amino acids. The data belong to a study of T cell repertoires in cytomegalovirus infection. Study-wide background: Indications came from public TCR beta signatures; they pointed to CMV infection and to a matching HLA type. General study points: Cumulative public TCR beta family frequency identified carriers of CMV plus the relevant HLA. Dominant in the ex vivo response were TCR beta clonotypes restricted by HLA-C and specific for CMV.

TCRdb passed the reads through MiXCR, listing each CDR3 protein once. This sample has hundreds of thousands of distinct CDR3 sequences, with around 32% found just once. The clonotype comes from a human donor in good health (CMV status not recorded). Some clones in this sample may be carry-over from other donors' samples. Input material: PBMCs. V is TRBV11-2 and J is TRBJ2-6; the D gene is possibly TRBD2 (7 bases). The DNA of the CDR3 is TGTGCCAGCAGCTTAGTAGGGGGGGCCCGAGCGGACGTCCTGACTTTC. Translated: CASSLVGGARADVLTF.